The 7 T cell receptor beta chains reported below all come from one sample, sequenced in a study of T cell responses to AZD1222 COVID-19 vaccine. Sequencing was performed with immunoSEQ multiplex PCR; in TCRdb, only in-frame clones are kept and a portion is missing. This table has approximately 97,000 clones, roughly 84% appearing once. This sample comprised peripheral blood, obtained on day 0 of AZD1222 vaccination. These receptors were taken from an adult in good health.

V gene TRBV3-1 (or the pseudogene TRBV3-2) combines with J gene TRBJ1-1; D not resolved. Germline V gene data show CDR1 as LGHDT and CDR2 as YNNKEL (reference sequence). V dropped 4 bases and J dropped 4 bases, with 10 bases sitting between them. The CDR3 consists of 13 residues. The CDR3 bases are TGTGCCAGCAGCCGGAGCCGGGGCACTGAAGCTTTCTTT. This sequence encodes CASSRSRGTEAFF.

This chain uses TRBV11-2 with TRBJ1-6; D not resolved. Trimming pared 3 bases from V and 9 bases from J, leaving 15 bases between. This CDR3 is 15 amino acids long. Germline lookup yields CDR1 SGHAT and CDR2 FQNNGV. The CDR3 nucleotides are TGTGCCAGCAGCTTCGGGTCCACAATCGGTTCACCCCTCCACTTT. As protein: CASSFGSTIGSPLHF.

As DNA, the CDR3 is TGTGCCACCAGATCGGGACAGGGTTACAATGAGCAGTTCTTC. It codes for CATRSGQGYNEQFF. The chain combines TRBV24-1 with TRBJ2-1, with 9 bases lining up with TRBD1. This CDR3 spans 14 amino acids. V was pared by 7 bases and J by 4 bases, with 4 bases of the junction left unmatched. The germline CDR1 and CDR2 sequences are KGHDR and SFDVKD.

The rearrangement uses TRBV4-2 and TRBJ1-6; D unclear. Germline CDR1 and CDR2: LGHNA and YNFKEQ. This CDR3 has 16 residues. V lost 0 bases and J lost 0, with 6 bases in between. The CDR3, as DNA: TGTGCCAGCAGCCAAGACGAGAGCTCCTATAATTCACCCCTCCACTTT. The encoded protein is CASSQDESSYNSPLHF.

The CDR3 here is CASSGQVGTEAFF. For the CDR3, the DNA is TGTGCCAGCAGCGGACAGGTTGGCACTGAAGCTTTCTTT. The genes are TRBV6-6 and TRBJ1-1, with 7 nucleotides matching TRBD1. V dropped 6 bases and J dropped 4; count of bases not matched to a gene: 5. The CDR3 extends over 13 amino acids. Germline V gives CDR1 MNHNY, CDR2 SVGAGI (reference sequence).

This clone was recorded once. This chain links TRBV12-3 or TRBV12-4 with TRBJ1-5, with D unclear. The CDR3 has 11 amino acids. V gave up 4 bases and J gave up 9 bases, with 7 bases separating them. The CDR3 spells CASSSAGPQHF. The CDR3 DNA follows: TGTGCCAGCAGTTCCGCAGGGCCCCAGCATTTT.

CDR3 sequence: CASSLRWGETQYF. In DNA, the CDR3 is TGTGCCAGCAGCTTACGTTGGGGGGAGACCCAGTACTTC. The chain has TRBV7-2 and TRBJ2-5; either TRBD1 or TRBD2 may supply D (5 bases each). V was pared by 2 bases and J by 5 bases, with 9 bases between. The CDR3 runs to 13 residues. CDR1 is SGHTA, CDR2 FQGNSA, per germline. Complete variable domain (other parts from reference TRBV7-2 and TRBJ2-5): GAGVSQSPSNKVTEKGKDVELRCDPISGHTALYWYRQSLGQGLEFLIYFQGNSAPDKSGLPSDRFSAERTGGSVSTLTIQRTQQEDSAVYLCASSLRWGETQYFGPGTRLLVL.